The 27 T cell receptor beta chains in this list originate from one sample, sequenced in a study of vaccination and CD4 T cells after COVID-19. Sequencing of the DNA from cultured CD4+ T cells was carried out with the Oncomine TCR Beta short-read assay. TCRdb ran MiXCR on the PCR reads and lists one entry per CDR3 protein. The sample holds about 24,000 distinct CDR3 sequences, 30% seen once. Indicated time point: late sampling 161 to 241 days after vaccination in three convalescent patients. This sample's treatment: roughly 10-day PBMC culture with coronavirus spike peptide pools or control peptides (ViraFEST assay). Their antigens remain unidentified. This specimen was CD4+ T cells from blood, cultured in vitro, taken about 7 months after SARS-CoV-2 vaccination. These receptors all stem from a human donor who had recovered from COVID-19.

The CDR3 bases are TGTGCCACCAGCAGAGCTACAGGGGACACCGGGGAGCTGTTTTTT. This codes for CATSRATGDTGELFF. This sequence joins TRBV15 and TRBJ2-2, with 7 bases fitting TRBD1. With 1 base clipped from V and 3 bases from J, the junction kept 2 bases outside the gene matches. The CDR3 is 15 amino acids. CDR1 and CDR2 (germline): LNHNV, YYDKDF (reference sequence).

The table lists this clonotype with a few counts. V is TRBV28 and J is TRBJ2-1; 9 bases agree with TRBD1. The CDR3 loop spans 15 amino acids. V gave up 4 bases and J gave up 8 bases; unmatched junction bases: 9. Germline lookup yields CDR1 MDHEN and CDR2 SYDVKM. The CDR3 region has the DNA TGTGCCAGCAGTTCCCGGGACAGGGAGGCCTATGAGCAGTTCTTC. This gives the protein CASSSRDREAYEQFF.

By sample fraction, this clonotype is medium-sized. The chain recombines TRBV20-1 with TRBJ2-5, with 8 nucleotides matching TRBD1. This CDR3 region has 14 residues. The J segment lost 4 bases and the V segment lost 3 bases, leaving 7 bases of the junction unmatched. Per the germline V gene, CDR1 is DFQATT and CDR2 is SNEGSKA (reference sequence). CDR3 bases: TGCAGTGCTAGCCAGGGGGCCGCCTTAGAGACCCAGTACTTC. It is translated as CSASQGAALETQYF.

The chain links TRBV19 to TRBJ2-7; D possibly corresponds to TRBD1 (5 bases). The CDR3 covers 13 residues. Germline V gene lookup returns CDR1 LNHDA and CDR2 SQIVND (reference sequence). V lost 6 bases and J 6 bases, leaving 15 bases between the germline ends. CDR3 region: CASSKDIMGEQYF. As DNA, the CDR3 is TGTGCCAGTAGCAAGGACATAATGGGCGAGCAGTACTTC.

This clonotype has a handful of counts. This chain joins TRBV7-9 and TRBJ2-1; a possible D gene is TRBD2 (6 bases). Trimming took 3 bases from V and 4 from J, leaving 13 bases between them. The CDR3 covers 15 residues. Germline-derived CDR1 and CDR2 are SEHNR and FQNEAQ (reference sequence). DNA of the CDR3: TGTGCCAGCAGCTTTTATCCTAGCGCATACAATGAGCAGTTCTTC. Protein sequence: CASSFYPSAYNEQFF. Using reference TRBV7-9 and TRBJ2-1 for the parts outside the CDR3, the full variable domain is DTGVSQNPRHKITKRGQNVTFRCDPISEHNRLYWYRQTLGQGPEFLTYFQNEAQLEKSRLLSDRFSAERPKGSFSTLEIQRTEQGDSAMYLCASSFYPSAYNEQFFGPGTRLTVL.

This clonotype was counted a few times. The chain carries TRBV20-1 and TRBJ2-7, with TRBD2 identical over 8 bases. The ends lost 7 bases at V and 1 base at J; junction bases unmatched: 9. CDR3 length equals 14 residues. Looked up from germline, CDR1 is DFQATT and CDR2 is SNEGSKA (reference sequence). The CDR3 DNA sequence: TGCAGTGTCCTAAGGCGGGGGGCTTCCTACGAGCAGTACTTC. This codes for CSVLRRGASYEQYF.

The J gene is TRBJ2-5, the V gene TRBV12-3 or TRBV12-4; D call uncertain. The V end lost 2 bases, the J end lost 5 bases, and 6 bases lay between the germline ends. CDR3 length equals 12 residues. This chain's CDR3 is CASSLIGETQYF. The CDR3 DNA sequence: TGTGCCAGCAGTTTAATCGGGGAGACCCAGTACTTC.

This clonotype was recorded once. V gene TRBV5-4 combines with J gene TRBJ1-5, with 10 bases fitting TRBD1. Germline V gene data show CDR1 as SGHNT and CDR2 as YYREEE (reference sequence). With V trimmed by 4 bases and J by 6 bases, 7 bases remained unmatched. The CDR3 runs to 15 residues. The CDR3 is CASSLDRGHGQPQHF. CDR3 coding DNA: TGTGCCAGCAGCCTTGACAGGGGGCATGGTCAGCCCCAGCATTTT.

The gene calls are TRBV27 and TRBJ1-5; 8 nucleotides agree with TRBD1. CDR3 length equals 15 residues. Germline loops: CDR1 MNHEY, CDR2 SMNVEV (reference sequence). V was clipped by 4 bases and J by 4 bases; unmatched bases: 6. The CDR3 nucleotides are TGTGCCAGCAGTTGGGGACAGGCGACGAATCAGCCCCAGCATTTT. This sequence encodes CASSWGQATNQPQHF.

The rearrangement uses TRBV18 and TRBJ2-7; D gene ambiguous. The CDR3 is made up of 12 amino acids. Germline V gene lookup returns CDR1 KGHSH and CDR2 LQKENI. Trimming took 6 bases from V and 5 from J, leaving 11 bases between them. The CDR3 loop is CASSFDVDEQYF. CDR3 nucleotide sequence: TGTGCCAGCTCCTTTGACGTGGACGAGCAGTACTTC.

In nucleotides, the CDR3 is TGTGCCAGTAGATCTCTCCGGAGCAATAGCAATCAGCCCCAGCATTTT. Residues: CASRSLRSNSNQPQHF. The chain employs TRBV19 and TRBJ1-5, with D hard to call. The CDR3 covers 16 residues. Trimming took off 6 bases at V and 0 bases at J, with 15 bases between the two ends. CDR1 is LNHDA, CDR2 SQIVND, per germline (reference sequence).

The chain links TRBV7-2 to TRBJ2-3, with D possibly being TRBD2 (6 bases). Between the trimmed V and J ends, which lost 3 bases and 2 bases, there was a span of 18 bases. This CDR3 spans 17 amino acids. The germline gives CDR1 SGHTA, CDR2 FQGNSA. CDR3 nucleotides: TGTGCCAGCAGCTTCAGAGGAGCGGGCCCTATCACAGATACGCAGTATTTT. As protein: CASSFRGAGPITDTQYF.

Relative to its sample, this clonotype is medium-sized. CDR3 in amino acids: CASSRGQGTAEAFF. CDR3 bases: TGTGCCAGTAGTAGGGGACAGGGTACTGCTGAAGCTTTCTTT. J is TRBJ1-1 and V is TRBV19; 9 nucleotides match TRBD1. Trimming cost V 4 bases and J 6 bases; bases outside gene matches: 6. The CDR3 is made up of 14 amino acids. Germline CDR1 is LNHDA and CDR2 is SQIVND (reference sequence).

This clonotype was seen a handful of times. The rearrangement joins TRBV7-3 to TRBJ2-1; 11 bases agree with TRBD1. Germline CDR1 is SGHTA and CDR2 is FQGTGA. The V gene end was trimmed by 7 bases and the J gene end by 6 bases; junction bases not matched to a gene: 2. The CDR3 spans 13 residues. The DNA for the CDR3 is TGTGCCAGCACCGGGACAGGGGGCAATGAGCAGTTCTTC. Amino acids: CASTGTGGNEQFF. Supplemented by reference TRBV7-3 and TRBJ2-1, the full variable domain reads GAGVSQTPSNKVTEKGKYVELRCDPISGHTALYWYRQSLGQGPEFLIYFQGTGAADDSGLPNDRFFAVRPEGSVSTLKIQRTERGDSAVYLCASTGTGGNEQFFGPGTRLTVL.

The chain couples TRBV6-1 to TRBJ1-2, with 7 nucleotides matching TRBD1. The V segment lost 5 bases and the J segment 4 bases; nucleotides outside the gene matches: 16. Germline CDR1 MNHNS, CDR2 SASEGT. The CDR3 extends over 17 amino acids. The CDR3 loop is CASSKFMRQGYSYGYTF. CDR3 coding DNA: TGTGCCAGCAGTAAGTTTATGAGACAGGGATACTCCTATGGCTACACCTTC.

This clonotype was detected a few times. The chain recombines TRBV11-2 with TRBJ1-2, with TRBD1 matching over 7 bases. V gave up 5 bases and J gave up 3 bases; unmatched junction bases: 9. The V gene's germline CDR1 is SGHAT and CDR2 FQNNGV. This CDR3 region has 15 residues. The CDR3 DNA follows: TGTGCCAGCAGCACACGACAGGGTGGAGACTATGGCTACACCTTC. The encoded protein is CASSTRQGGDYGYTF.

The rearrangement uses TRBV19 and TRBJ2-5, with TRBD2 identical over 11 bases. CDR1 and CDR2 from the germline V gene are LNHDA and SQIVND (reference sequence). The CDR3 sequence is 13 residues long. The V gene end was trimmed by 7 bases and the J gene end by 5 bases; junction bases not matched to a gene: 3. The CDR3 sequence: CASTPSGGETQYF. The CDR3, as DNA: TGTGCCAGTACCCCTAGCGGGGGGGAGACCCAGTACTTC.

The table lists this clonotype with a few counts. V usage is TRBV15 and J usage is TRBJ1-5, with D tentatively TRBD1 (5 bases). The length of the CDR3 is 15 residues. V lost 0 bases, J lost 0 bases, and 6 bases lay in between. Germline V gene sequence: CDR1 LNHNV, CDR2 YYDKDF (reference sequence). As DNA, the CDR3 is TGTGCCACCAGCAGAGATCAGGGTAGCAATCAGCCCCAGCATTTT. Translation: CATSRDQGSNQPQHF.

The chain uses TRBV6-5 and TRBJ1-2; D uncertain. The V gene's germline CDR1 is MNHEY and CDR2 SVGAGI. This CDR3 is 12 amino acids long. V gave up 2 bases and J gave up 6 bases, with 7 bases separating them. Here the CDR3 DNA reads TGTGCCAGCAGTTACCCGGCGGATGGCTACACCTTC. Protein product: CASSYPADGYTF.

This chain joins TRBV20-1 and TRBJ2-3, with D possibly TRBD2 on 6 matching bases. Germline lookup yields CDR1 DFQATT and CDR2 SNEGSKA (reference sequence). This CDR3 spans 14 amino acids. The V gene lost 5 bases and the J gene lost 4 bases, with 16 bases spanning the gap. CDR3 region: CSAQRANRADTQYF. The CDR3 bases are TGCAGTGCTCAGCGGGCAAACAGAGCAGATACGCAGTATTTT.

This clonotype is termed medium-sized (0.01 to 0.1%). V usage is TRBV28 and J usage is TRBJ1-1; the D is unclear. Trimming took 6 bases from V and 6 from J, leaving 14 bases between them. Germline assignment: CDR1 MDHEN and CDR2 SYDVKM. The length of the CDR3 is 13 residues. CDR3 nucleotide sequence: TGTGCCAGCAGGTTGCAGGAGTGGGCTGAAGCTTTCTTT. Encoded protein: CASRLQEWAEAFF.

The gene calls are TRBV20-1 and TRBJ2-3, with TRBD2 identical over 15 bases. The germline V gene encodes CDR1 DFQATT and CDR2 SNEGSKA (reference sequence). This CDR3 contains 21 residues. V lost 6 bases and J lost 2; bases outside the gene matches: 21. CDR3 bases: TGCAGTGCGCGGGGACAGGGGGTACGGACTAGCGGGAGGGCCGCCACAGATACGCAGTATTTT. Protein sequence: CSARGQGVRTSGRAATDTQYF.

V usage is TRBV19 and J usage is TRBJ1-5; D ambiguous. The CDR3 sequence is 16 residues long. Germline assignment: CDR1 LNHDA and CDR2 SQIVND (reference sequence). V was pared by 3 bases and J by 3 bases, with 15 bases between. The CDR3 DNA is TGTGCCAGTAGTATTTACCCCGGTAGGTCCAATCAGCCCCAGCATTTT. This gives the protein CASSIYPGRSNQPQHF.

The chain joins TRBV25-1 to TRBJ2-5; possible D gene TRBD2, 5 bases. V lost 2 bases and J 2 bases, leaving 6 bases between the germline ends. The CDR3 has 13 residues. Germline CDR1 reads MGHDK; CDR2 reads SYGVNS. CDR3 in amino acids: CASSEPGQETQYF. DNA of the CDR3: TGTGCCAGCAGTGAACCGGGACAAGAGACCCAGTACTTC.

This clonotype was detected a few times. The chain joins TRBV19 to TRBJ1-2, with no clear D. The CDR3 spans 13 residues. The germline V gene has CDR1 LNHDA and CDR2 SQIVND (reference sequence). The V gene lost 6 bases and the J gene lost 4 bases, with 12 bases spanning the gap. The CDR3 protein is CASRVDGPYGYTF. Written as DNA, the CDR3 is TGTGCCAGTAGGGTAGACGGCCCCTATGGCTACACCTTC. Filled out from reference TRBV19 and TRBJ1-2, the complete variable domain reads DGGITQSPKYLFRKEGQNVTLSCEQNLNHDAMYWYRQDPGQGLRLIYYSQIVNDFQKGDIAEGYSVSREKKESFPLTVTSAQKNPTAFYLCASRVDGPYGYTFGSGTRLTVV.

This chain joins TRBV6-4 and TRBJ2-2, with a weak D call TRBD2 (6 bases). The V gene lost 3 bases and the J gene lost 4 bases, with 6 bases spanning the gap. The CDR3 is 13 residues long. CDR1 MRHNA and CDR2 SNTAGT come from the germline V gene. The CDR3 sequence is CASSETSTGELFF. The CDR3 coding sequence is TGTGCCAGCAGTGAGACTAGCACCGGGGAGCTGTTTTTT.

The chain employs TRBV30 and TRBJ1-5, with D hard to call. V dropped 3 bases and J dropped 0 bases, with 6 bases sitting between them. The CDR3 is 13 amino acids. Germline values: CDR1 GTSNPN, CDR2 SVGIG (reference sequence). DNA of the CDR3: TGTGCCTGGAGCGACGATAGCAATCAGCCCCAGCATTTT. Residues: CAWSDDSNQPQHF.